The source of this TCR beta chain is a study of control samples from healthy donors and cancer patients. CDR1 MNHEY and CDR2 SVGEGT come from the germline V gene. The length of the CDR3 is 14 residues. The ends were cut back, 4 bases at V and 4 bases at J, with 11 bases in the middle. The repertoire was sequenced with immunoSEQ multiplex PCR; TCRdb's copy has only in-frame clones and lacks some. The repertoire holds 85,000 to 95,000 clones, with roughly nine tenths as singletons. The chain has TRBV6-2 or TRBV6-3 and TRBJ1-5, with D possibly TRBD1 on 6 matching bases. The sequence derives from a woman between 65 and 79 years old in good health. Sequenced input: blood. CDR3 protein: CASSSDRLNQPQHF. DNA for the CDR3: TGTGCCAGCAGTTCCGACAGGTTGAATCAGCCCCAGCATTTT.